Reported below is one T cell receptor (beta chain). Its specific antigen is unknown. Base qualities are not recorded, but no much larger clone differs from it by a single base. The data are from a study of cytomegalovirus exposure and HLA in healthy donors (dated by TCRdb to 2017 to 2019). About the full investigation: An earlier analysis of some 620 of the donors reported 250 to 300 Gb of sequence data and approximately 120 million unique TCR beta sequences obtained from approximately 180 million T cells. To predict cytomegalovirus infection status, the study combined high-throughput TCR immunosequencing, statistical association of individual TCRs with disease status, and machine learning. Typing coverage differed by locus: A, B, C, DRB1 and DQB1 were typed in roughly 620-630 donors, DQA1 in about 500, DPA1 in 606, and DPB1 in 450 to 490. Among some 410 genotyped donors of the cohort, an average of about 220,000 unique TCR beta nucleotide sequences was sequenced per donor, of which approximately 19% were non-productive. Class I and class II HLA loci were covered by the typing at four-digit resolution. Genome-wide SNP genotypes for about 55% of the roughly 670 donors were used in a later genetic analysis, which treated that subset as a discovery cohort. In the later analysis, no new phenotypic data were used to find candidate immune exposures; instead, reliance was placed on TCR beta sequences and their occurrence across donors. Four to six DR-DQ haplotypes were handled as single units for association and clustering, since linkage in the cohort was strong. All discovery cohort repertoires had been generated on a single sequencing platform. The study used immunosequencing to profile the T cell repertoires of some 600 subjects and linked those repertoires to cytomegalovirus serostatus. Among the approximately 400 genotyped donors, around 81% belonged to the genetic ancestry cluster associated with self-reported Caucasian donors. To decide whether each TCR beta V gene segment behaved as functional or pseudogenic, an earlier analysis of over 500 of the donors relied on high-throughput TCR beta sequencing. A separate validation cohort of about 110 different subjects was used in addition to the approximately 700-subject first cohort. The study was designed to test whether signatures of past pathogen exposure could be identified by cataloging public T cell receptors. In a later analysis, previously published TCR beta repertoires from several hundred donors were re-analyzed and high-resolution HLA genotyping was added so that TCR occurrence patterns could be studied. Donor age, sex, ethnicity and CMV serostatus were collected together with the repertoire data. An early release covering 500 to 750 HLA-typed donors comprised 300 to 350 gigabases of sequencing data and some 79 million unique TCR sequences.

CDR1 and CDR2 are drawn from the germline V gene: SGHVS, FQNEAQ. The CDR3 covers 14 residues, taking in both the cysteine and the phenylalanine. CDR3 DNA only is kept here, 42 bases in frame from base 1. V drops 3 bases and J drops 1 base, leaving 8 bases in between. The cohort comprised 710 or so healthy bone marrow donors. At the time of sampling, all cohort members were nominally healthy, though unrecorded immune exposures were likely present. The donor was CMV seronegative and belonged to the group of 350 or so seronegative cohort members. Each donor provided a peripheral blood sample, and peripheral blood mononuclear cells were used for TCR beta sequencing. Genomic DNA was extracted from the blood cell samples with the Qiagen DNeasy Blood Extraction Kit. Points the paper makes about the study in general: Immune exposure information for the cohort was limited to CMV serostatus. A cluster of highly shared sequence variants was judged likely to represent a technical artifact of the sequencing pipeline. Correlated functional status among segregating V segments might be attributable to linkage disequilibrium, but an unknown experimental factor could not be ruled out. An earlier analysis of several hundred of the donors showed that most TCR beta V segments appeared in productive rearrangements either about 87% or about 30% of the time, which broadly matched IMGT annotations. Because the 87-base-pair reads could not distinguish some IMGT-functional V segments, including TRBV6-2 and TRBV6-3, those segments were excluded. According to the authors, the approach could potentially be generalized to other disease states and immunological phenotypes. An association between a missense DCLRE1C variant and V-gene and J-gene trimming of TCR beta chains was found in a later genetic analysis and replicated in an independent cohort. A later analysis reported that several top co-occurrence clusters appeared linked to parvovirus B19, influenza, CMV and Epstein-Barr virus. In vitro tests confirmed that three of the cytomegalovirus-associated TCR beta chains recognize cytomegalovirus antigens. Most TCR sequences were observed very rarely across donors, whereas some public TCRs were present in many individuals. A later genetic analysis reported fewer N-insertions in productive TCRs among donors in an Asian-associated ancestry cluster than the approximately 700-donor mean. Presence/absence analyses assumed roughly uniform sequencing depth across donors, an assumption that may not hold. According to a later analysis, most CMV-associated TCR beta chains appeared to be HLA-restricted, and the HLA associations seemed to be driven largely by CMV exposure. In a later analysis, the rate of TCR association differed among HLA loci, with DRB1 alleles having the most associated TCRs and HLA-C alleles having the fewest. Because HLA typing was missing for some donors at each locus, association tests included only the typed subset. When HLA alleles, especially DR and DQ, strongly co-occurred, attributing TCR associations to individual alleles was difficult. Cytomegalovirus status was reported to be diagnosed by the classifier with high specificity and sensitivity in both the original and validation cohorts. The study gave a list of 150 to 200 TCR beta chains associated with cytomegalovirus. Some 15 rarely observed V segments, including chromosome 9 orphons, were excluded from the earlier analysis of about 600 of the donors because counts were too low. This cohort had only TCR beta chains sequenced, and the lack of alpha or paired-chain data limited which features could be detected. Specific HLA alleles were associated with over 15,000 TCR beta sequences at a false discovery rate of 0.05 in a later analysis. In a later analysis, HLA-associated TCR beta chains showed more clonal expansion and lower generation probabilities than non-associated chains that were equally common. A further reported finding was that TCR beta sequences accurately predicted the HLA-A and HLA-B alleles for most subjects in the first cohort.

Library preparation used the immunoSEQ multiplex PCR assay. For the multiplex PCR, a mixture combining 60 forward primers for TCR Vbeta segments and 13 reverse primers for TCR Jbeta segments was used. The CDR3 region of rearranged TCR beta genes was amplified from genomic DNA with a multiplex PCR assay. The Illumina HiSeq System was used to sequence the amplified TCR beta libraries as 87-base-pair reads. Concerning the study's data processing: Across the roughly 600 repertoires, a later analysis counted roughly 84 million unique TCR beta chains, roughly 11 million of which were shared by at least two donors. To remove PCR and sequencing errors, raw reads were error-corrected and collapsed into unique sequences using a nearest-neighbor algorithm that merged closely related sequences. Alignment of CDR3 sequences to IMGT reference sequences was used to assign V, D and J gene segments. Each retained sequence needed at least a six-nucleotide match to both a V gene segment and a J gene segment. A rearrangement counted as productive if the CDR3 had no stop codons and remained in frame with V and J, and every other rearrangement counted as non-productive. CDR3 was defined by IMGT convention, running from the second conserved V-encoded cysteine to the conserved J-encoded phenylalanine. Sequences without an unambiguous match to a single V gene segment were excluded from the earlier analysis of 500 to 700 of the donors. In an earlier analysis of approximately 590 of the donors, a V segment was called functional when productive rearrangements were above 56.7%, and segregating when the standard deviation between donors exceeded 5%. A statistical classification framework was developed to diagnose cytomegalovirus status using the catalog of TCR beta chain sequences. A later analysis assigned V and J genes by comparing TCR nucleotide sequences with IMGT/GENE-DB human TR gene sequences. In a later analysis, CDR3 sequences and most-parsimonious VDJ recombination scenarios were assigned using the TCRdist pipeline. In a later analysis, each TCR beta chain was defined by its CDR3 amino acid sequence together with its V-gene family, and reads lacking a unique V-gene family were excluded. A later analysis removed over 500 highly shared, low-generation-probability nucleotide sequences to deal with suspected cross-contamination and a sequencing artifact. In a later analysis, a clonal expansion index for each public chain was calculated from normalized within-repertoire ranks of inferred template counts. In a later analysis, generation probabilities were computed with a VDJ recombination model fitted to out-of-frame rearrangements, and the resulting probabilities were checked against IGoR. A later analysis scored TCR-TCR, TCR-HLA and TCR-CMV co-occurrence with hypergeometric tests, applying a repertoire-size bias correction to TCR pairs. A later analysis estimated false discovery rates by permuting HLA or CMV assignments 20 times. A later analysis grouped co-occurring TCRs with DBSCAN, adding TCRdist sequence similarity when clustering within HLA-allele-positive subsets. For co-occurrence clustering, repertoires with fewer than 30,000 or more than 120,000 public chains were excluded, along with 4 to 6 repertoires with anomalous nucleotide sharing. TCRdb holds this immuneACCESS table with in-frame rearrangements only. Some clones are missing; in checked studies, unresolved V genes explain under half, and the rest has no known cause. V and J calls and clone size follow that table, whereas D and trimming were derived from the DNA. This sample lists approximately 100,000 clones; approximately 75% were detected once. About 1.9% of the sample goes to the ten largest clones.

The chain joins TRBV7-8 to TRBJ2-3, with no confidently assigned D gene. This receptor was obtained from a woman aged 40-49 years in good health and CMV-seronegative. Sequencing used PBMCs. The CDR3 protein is CASSFLRGTDTQYF. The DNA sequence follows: TGTGCCAGCAGCTTTTTGAGAGGCACAGATACGCAGTATTTT. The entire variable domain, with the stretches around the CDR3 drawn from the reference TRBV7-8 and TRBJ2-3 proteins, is GAGVSQSPRYKVAKRGQDVALRCDPISGHVSLFWYQQALGQGPEFLTYFQNEAQLDKSGLPSDRFFAERPEGSVSTLKIQRTQQEDSAVYLCASSFLRGTDTQYFGPGTRLTVL.